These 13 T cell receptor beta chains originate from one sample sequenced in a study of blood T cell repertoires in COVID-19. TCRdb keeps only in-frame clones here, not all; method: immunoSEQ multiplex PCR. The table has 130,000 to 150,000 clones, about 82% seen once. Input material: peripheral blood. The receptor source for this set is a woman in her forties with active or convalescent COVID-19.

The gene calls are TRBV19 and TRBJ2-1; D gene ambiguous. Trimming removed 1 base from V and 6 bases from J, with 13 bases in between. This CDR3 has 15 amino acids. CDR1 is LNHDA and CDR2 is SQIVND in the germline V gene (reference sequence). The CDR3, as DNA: TGTGCCAGTAGTATAGGTGCGCGGCAGACCAATGAGCAGTTCTTC. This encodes CASSIGARQTNEQFF.

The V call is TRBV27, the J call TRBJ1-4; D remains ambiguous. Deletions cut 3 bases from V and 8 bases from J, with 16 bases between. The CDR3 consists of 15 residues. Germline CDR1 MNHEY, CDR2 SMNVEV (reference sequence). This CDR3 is CASSFSAVAREKLFF. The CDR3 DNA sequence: TGTGCCAGCAGTTTTTCTGCCGTGGCCAGGGAAAAACTGTTTTTT.

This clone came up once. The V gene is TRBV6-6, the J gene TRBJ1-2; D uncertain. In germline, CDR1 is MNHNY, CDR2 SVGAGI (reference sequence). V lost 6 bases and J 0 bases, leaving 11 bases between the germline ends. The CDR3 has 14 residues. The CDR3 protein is CASSPAESNYGYTF. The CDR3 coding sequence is TGTGCCAGCAGCCCGGCGGAGTCTAACTATGGCTACACCTTC.

This chain's CDR3 is CASSLRGPNTDTQYF. In nucleotides, the CDR3 is TGTGCCAGCAGCCTCCGTGGGCCCAACACAGATACGCAGTATTTT. V is TRBV9 and J is TRBJ2-3; no reliable D call. CDR3 length equals 15 residues. The germline CDR1 and CDR2 sequences are SGDLS and YYNGEE. V lost 4 bases to trimming and J lost 2 bases, with 14 bases between them.

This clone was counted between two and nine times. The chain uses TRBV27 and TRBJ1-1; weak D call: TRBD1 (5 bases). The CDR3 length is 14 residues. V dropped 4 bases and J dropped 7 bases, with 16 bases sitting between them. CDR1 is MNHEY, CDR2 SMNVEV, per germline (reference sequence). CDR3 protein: CASSSLAAGFEAFF. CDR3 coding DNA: TGTGCCAGCAGTTCCCTCGCGGCAGGGTTTGAAGCTTTCTTT.

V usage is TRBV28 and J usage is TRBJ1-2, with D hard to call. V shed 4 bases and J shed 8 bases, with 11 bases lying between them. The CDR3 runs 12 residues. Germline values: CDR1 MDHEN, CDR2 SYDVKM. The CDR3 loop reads CASSSRTGGYTF. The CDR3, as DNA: TGTGCCAGCAGTTCCCGAACGGGGGGCTACACCTTC.

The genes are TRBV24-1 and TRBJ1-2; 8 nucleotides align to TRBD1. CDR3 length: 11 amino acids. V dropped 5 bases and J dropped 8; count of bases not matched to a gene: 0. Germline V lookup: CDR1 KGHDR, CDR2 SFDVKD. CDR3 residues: CATSGQGGYTF. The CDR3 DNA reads TGTGCCACCAGTGGACAGGGGGGCTACACCTTC.

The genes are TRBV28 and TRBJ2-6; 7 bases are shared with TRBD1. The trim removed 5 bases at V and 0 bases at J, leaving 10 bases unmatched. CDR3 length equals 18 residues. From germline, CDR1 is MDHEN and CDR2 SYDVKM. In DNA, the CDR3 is TGTGCCAGCAGTGACCCGGGACAGTCAGGCTCTGGGGCCAACGTCCTGACTTTC. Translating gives CASSDPGQSGSGANVLTF.

CDR3 bases: TGTGCCAGCAGCGCGACAGGGGTGCCTGAAGCTTTCTTT. Protein sequence: CASSATGVPEAFF. V gene TRBV7-9 combines with J gene TRBJ1-1, with TRBD1 matching over 8 bases. V lost 5 bases to trimming and J lost 6 bases; unmatched junction nucleotides: 5. Germline CDR1 is SEHNR and CDR2 is FQNEAQ (reference sequence). CDR3 length: 13 residues.

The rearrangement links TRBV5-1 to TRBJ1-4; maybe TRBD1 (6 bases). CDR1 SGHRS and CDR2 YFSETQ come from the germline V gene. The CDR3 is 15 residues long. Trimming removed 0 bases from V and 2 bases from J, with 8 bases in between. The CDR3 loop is CASSLATGTNEKLFF. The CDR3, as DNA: TGCGCCAGCAGCTTGGCAACAGGGACTAATGAAAAACTGTTTTTT.

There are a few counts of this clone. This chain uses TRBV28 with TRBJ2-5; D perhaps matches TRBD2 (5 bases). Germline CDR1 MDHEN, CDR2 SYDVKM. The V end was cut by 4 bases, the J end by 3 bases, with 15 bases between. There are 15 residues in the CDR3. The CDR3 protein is CASSSIGLGEETQYF. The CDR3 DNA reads TGTGCCAGCAGTTCTATCGGCCTGGGAGAAGAGACCCAGTACTTC.

The CDR3: CASSNPDNRKNIQYF. The CDR3 DNA sequence: TGTGCCAGCAGCAATCCGGACAATCGAAAAAACATTCAGTACTTC. The J gene is TRBJ2-4, the V gene TRBV21-1; TRBD1 reflects the table's D call only, with no check against the DNA. TRBV21-1 is tagged as a pseudogene. The length of the CDR3 is 15 residues.

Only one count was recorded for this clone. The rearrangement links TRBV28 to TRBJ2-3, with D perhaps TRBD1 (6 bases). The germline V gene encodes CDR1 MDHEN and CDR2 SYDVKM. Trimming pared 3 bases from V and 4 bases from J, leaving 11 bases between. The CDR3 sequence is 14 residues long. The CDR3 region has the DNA TGTGCCAGCAGTTTCGACAGGTTACCAGATACGCAGTATTTT. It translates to CASSFDRLPDTQYF.